This is a list of T cell receptor beta chains from one sample in a study of cytomegalovirus exposure and HLA in healthy donors. Produced via immunoSEQ multiplex PCR; TCRdb's table is partial and in-frame only. The sample comprises about 120,000 clones, approximately 89% of which are singletons, and around 2% rests with the top ten. What was sequenced was PBMCs. These receptors all stem from a man aged 18 to 30 in good health and CMV-seronegative. CDR3s include the opening cysteine and the closing phenylalanine or tryptophan. A D gene is named only where the DNA matches it firmly.

D	V	J	CDR3
TRBD2	TRBV27	TRBJ2-7	CASSSGGPKYEQYF
NA	TRBV19	TRBJ1-2	CASSISGVYGYTF
NA	TRBV5-4	TRBJ1-4	CASSLAGGEEKLFF
NA	TRBV6-1	TRBJ1-2	CASSDRQGIGYTF
NA	TRBV18	TRBJ1-1	CASSPSVVRNTEAFF
NA	TRBV15	TRBJ2-7	CATSDRISYEQYF
NA	TRBV29-1	TRBJ2-1	CSVQLTYNEQFF
NA	TRBV10-1	TRBJ2-1	CASSESPTTYNEQFF
NA	TRBV18	TRBJ2-5	CASSRGQTQETQYF
TRBD1	TRBV6-4	TRBJ1-6	CASKAGGRNSPLHF
TRBD1	TRBV5-1	TRBJ2-1	CASSLVGQGVGNEQFF
NA	TRBV7-5	TRBJ2-7	CVRSSLAGGPYEQYF
NA	TRBV25-1	TRBJ2-1	CASNGGGGEQFF